This T cell receptor (beta chain) was obtained from a study of cytomegalovirus exposure and HLA in healthy donors. Broader study findings: In an earlier analysis, about 87% or about 30%: the productive usage of most TCR beta V segments. Immune exposure data for these donors was limited to CMV serostatus. Later on, a genetic analysis was performed. It linked a missense variant in DCLRE1C with V- and J-gene trimming of TCR beta.

This CDR3 has 15 amino acids. Germline V gives CDR1 SGHTA, CDR2 FQGNSA. V shed 1 base and J shed 4 bases, with 13 bases lying between them. PCR was performed using 60 Vbeta and 13 Jbeta primers. Profiled with immunoSEQ multiplex PCR; TCRdb holds only in-frame clones, not every one. The repertoire includes about 120,000 clones, roughly 78% of them detected once, and about 3.3% sits in the top ten. Despite likely unrecorded immune exposures, the donors were nominally healthy at the time of sampling. This clone showed up just a few times. Its antigen remains unknown. The sample consisted of PBMCs. The V gene is TRBV7-2, the J gene TRBJ1-1; D is unresolved. The TCR sequence derives from a woman aged 25 to 39 in good health and CMV-seropositive. The CDR3 loop reads CASSLELAGGTEAFF. The CDR3 bases are TGTGCCAGCAGCTTAGAATTGGCGGGCGGCACTGAAGCTTTCTTT.